The clone carrying this T cell receptor (beta chain) was seen once. Antigen specificity is unknown. At the end of around 11 days of culture, CD4+ T cells were isolated. Sequencing was performed with immunoSEQ multiplex PCR; in TCRdb, only in-frame clones are kept and a portion is missing. The table includes about 37,000 clones, roughly 74% detected once. This record comes from a study of vaccination effects on CD4 cells after COVID-19. In the study overall: Pools of viral peptides were used by the ViraFEST assay to expand antigen-specific CD4+ T cells ahead of sequencing. Study results and limitations: Late in the post-vaccination period, infection-induced and vaccine-induced clones underwent marked clonal contraction. Common cold coronavirus cross-reactivity was shown by only 1 of 255 vaccine-induced clones in healthy vaccinees.

Here the sequenced sample was CD4+ T cells from PBMCs cultured without peptide, taken before COVID-19 vaccination. The origin of this receptor is a human donor who received a COVID-19 vaccine.

The CDR3 DNA sequence: TGTGCCAGCAGGGGGGACAGGCCTCTCTCTGGGGCCAACGTCCTGACTTTC. This translates into CASRGDRPLSGANVLTF. The rearrangement joins TRBV27 to TRBJ2-6; 8 bases map to TRBD1. The CDR3 sequence is 17 residues long. Germline CDR1 reads MNHEY; CDR2 reads SMNVEV (reference sequence). V gave up 6 bases and J gave up 0 bases; unmatched junction bases: 7.